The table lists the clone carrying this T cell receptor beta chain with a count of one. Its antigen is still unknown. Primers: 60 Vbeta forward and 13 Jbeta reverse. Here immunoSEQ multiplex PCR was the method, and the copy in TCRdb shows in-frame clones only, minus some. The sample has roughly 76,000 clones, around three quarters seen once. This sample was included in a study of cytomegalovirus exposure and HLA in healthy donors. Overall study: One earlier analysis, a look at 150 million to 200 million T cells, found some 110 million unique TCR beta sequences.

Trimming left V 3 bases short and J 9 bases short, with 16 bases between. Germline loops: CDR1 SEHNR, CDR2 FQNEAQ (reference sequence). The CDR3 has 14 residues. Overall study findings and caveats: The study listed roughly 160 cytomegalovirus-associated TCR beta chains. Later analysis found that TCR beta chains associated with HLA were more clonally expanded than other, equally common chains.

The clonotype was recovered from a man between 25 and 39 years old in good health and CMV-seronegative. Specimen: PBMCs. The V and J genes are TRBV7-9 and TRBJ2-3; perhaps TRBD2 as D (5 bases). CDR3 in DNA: TGTGCCAGCAGCTTCCCACAGACTATACGGACGCAGTATTTT. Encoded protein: CASSFPQTIRTQYF.